This T cell receptor (beta chain) appears in the sequencing data of a study of cytomegalovirus exposure and HLA in healthy donors (dated by TCRdb to 2016 to 2017). About the full investigation: The 500 to 800 repertoires of the first cohort and the roughly 120 validation repertoires were produced on the same platform, according to a later analysis. The study aimed to test whether signatures of past pathogen exposure could be identified by cataloging public T cell receptors. A separate validation cohort of some 130 different subjects was used in addition to the roughly 700-subject first cohort. High-throughput TCR immunosequencing, statistical association of individual TCRs with disease status, and machine learning were combined to predict cytomegalovirus infection status. Beyond this particular receptor, the publication reports: The study listed 150 to 200 TCR beta chains as associated with cytomegalovirus. In a later analysis, TCRs clustered in the first cohort were found to also tend to co-occur in the roughly 120 validation repertoires, with approximately 93% of cluster scores above 0. A later analysis had no HLA typing for the validation cohort, so co-occurrence there was scored across all 110 or so repertoires. Cytomegalovirus status was reported to be diagnosed by the classifier with high specificity and sensitivity in both the original and validation cohorts. Across donors, most TCR sequences were observed very rarely, whereas some public TCRs were present in many individuals. The authors suggested that the approach could potentially be extended to other disease states and immunological phenotypes. In vitro tests confirmed that a few of the cytomegalovirus-associated TCR beta chains recognize cytomegalovirus antigens.

Receptors were amplified or captured by the immunoSEQ multiplex PCR assay. Per the authors' processing: A statistical classification framework was built to diagnose cytomegalovirus status from the catalog of TCR beta chain sequences. TCRdb obtained this table from immuneACCESS and retained in-frame rearrangements with V and J assigned. These tables miss some clones; where compared with another copy, unresolved V genes account for less than half of the shortfall, and the remainder is unexplained. V and J calls and clone size are as listed in that table; D and trimming were resolved from the DNA. Recorded for this sample are 200,000 or so clones; around four fifths of them occurred a single time. The top ten clones comprise approximately 7% of the sample. V lost 3 bases and J lost 4 bases; the stretch between them is 12 bases long. The germline V gene supplies CDR1 SQVTM and CDR2 ANQGSEA. From the cysteine through the phenylalanine, the CDR3 covers 13 amino acids. The retained sequence is limited to the CDR3, 39 bases, with the frame set at the first base.

The donors were included in the validation cohort of 100 to 150 subjects, a group kept apart from the roughly 700-subject first cohort. A remark on this clone: The antigen it recognizes is unknown. The sample holds no much larger clone one base away, and base qualities are not on file.

The chain links TRBV29-1 with TRBJ1-2; the D gene is perhaps TRBD1, from 6 matching bases. Sequencing was performed on PBMCs. The sequence was collected from a man between 18 and 35 years old in good health and CMV-seropositive. CDR3 region: CSVDTGMVYGYTF. The nucleotide sequence is TGCAGCGTTGACACAGGGATGGTCTATGGCTACACCTTC.